The clone carrying this T cell receptor (beta chain) qualifies as large. Its matching antigen is unknown. Amplification of TRBV12-4/TRBJ1-2 clonotypes used adaptor-ligated barcode primers. A single record per CDR3 protein comes from TCRdb applying MiXCR to the multiplex PCR reads. This table has around 580 distinct CDR3 sequences, about 5.1% appearing once. Study-wide results and caveats: Tumor Treg TCRs overlapped most with tumor naive CD4+ cells. In terms of TCR gene usage, tumor memory CD4+ T cells clustered together with blood and lymph node memory CD4+ cells, as well as with lymph node naive CD4+ cells.

The sorted Tregs were CD4+CD25+CD127-/low cells. V lost 5 bases and J 4 bases, leaving 11 bases between the germline ends. CDR3 size: 13 residues. Sequences were obtained from tumor-infiltrating Tregs sorted from the breast tumor. The TCR originated in a female donor with breast cancer. The chain uses TRBV12-3 or TRBV12-4 and TRBJ1-2; D not resolved. CDR3 bases: TGTGCCAGCAGTACCATTACGCTCTATGGCTACACCTTC. This translates into CASSTITLYGYTF.